A selection of T cell receptor beta chains follows, all from one sample in a study of T cells in Graves' hyperthyroidism and ophthalmopathy. TCRdb fed the multiplex PCR reads into MiXCR, producing one record per CDR3 protein. The sample shows some 92,000 distinct CDR3 sequences, 35% to 45% of them seen only once. The sample comprised peripheral blood or thyroid tissue (not recorded which). All receptors derive from a woman aged 30 to 39 with Graves' hyperthyroidism. Each CDR3 is given with its conserved first and last residue. D genes are given only for firm matches. Rows give clone size only sometimes, using once, few, many, or a class for an expanded clone.

abundance	v_gene	d_gene	j_gene	CDR3nt	CDR3aa
many	TRBV2	-	TRBJ2-2	TGTGCCAGCAGTGCGAACTCGGGATCTACCACCGGGGAGCTGTTTTTT	CASSANSGSTTGELFF
many	TRBV4-2	-	TRBJ2-7	TGTGCCAGCAGCCAAGAGGATAACTGGCTCGAGCAGTACTTC	CASSQEDNWLEQYF
-	TRBV10-3	-	TRBJ1-1	TGTGCCATCAGTCCATTCGGGACGGGGATGAGCGCTGAAGCTTTCTTT	CAISPFGTGMSAEAFF
-	TRBV5-8	-	TRBJ2-2	TGTGCCAGCACCCACCCGGAGAACGCGAACACCGGGGAGCTGTTTTTT	CASTHPENANTGELFF
-	TRBV29-1	TRBD1	TRBJ2-5	TGCAGCGGTGGACAGGTTGGTCAGCCCCAGTACTTC	CSGGQVGQPQYF
many	TRBV5-1	-	TRBJ2-2	TGCGCCAGCAGCGGGATAGAGGTCGGGGAGCTGTTTTTT	CASSGIEVGELFF
many	TRBV11-2	TRBD1	TRBJ1-5	TGTGCCAGCAGCTCGGGACAGGGGGACAATCAGCCCCAGCATTTT	CASSSGQGDNQPQHF
-	TRBV7-2	TRBD2	TRBJ2-5	TGTGCCAGCAGCTTAGTGTCTAGCGGGAGGGCCGTGTACTTC	CASSLVSSGRAVYF
many	TRBV12-3/TRBV12-4	-	TRBJ1-6	TGTGCCAGCAGCTTAAAATTTGGAGGGGGTTCACCCCTCCACTTT	CASSLKFGGGSPLHF
once	TRBV2	-	TRBJ1-1	TGTGCCAGCAGCCAAGGATCCACAGCATCGGCTTTCTTT	CASSQGSTASAFF
many	TRBV6-6	-	TRBJ1-2	TGTGCCAGCAGTTCCGGGGGCCGGGGCTACACCTTC	CASSSGGRGYTF
many	TRBV20-1	-	TRBJ2-2	TGCAGTGCTAGAGATCGGCAGGGGATTGCCGGGGAGCTGTTTTTT	CSARDRQGIAGELFF
-	TRBV11-2	-	TRBJ1-1	TGTGCCAGCAGCCCCGCAAACCTGTGGGACATAACAAGGAACACTGAAGCTTTCTTT	CASSPANLWDITRNTEAFF
-	TRBV9	TRBD2	TRBJ2-5	TGTGCCAGCAGCGTAGCTGCAGGGCGGGGGGTCCAGTACTTC	CASSVAAGRGVQYF
-	TRBV5-1	-	TRBJ2-2	TGCGCCAGCAGCTTAGAGGGAGGATCGGGGGAGCTGTTTTTT	CASSLEGGSGELFF
many	TRBV12-3/TRBV12-4	TRBD1	TRBJ1-2	TGTGCCAGCAGTACGACAGGGTCTAACTATGGCTACACCTTC	CASSTTGSNYGYTF
-	TRBV20-1	-	TRBJ2-5	TGCAGTGCTAGAGAAGGGTCGGGAGAGACCCAGTACTTC	CSAREGSGETQYF
-	TRBV7-9	TRBD2	TRBJ2-5	TGTGCCAGCAGCCGGGGACTAGCGGAAGAGACCCAGTACTTC	CASSRGLAEETQYF
many	TRBV5-1	-	TRBJ1-2	TGCGCCAGCAGCTTGGTCAGGGGAACATTAAACTATGGCTACACCTTC	CASSLVRGTLNYGYTF
many	TRBV19	TRBD2	TRBJ2-7	TGTGCCAGTAGAGCCCACAGCGGGAGGGCCCGGGAGCAGTACTTC	CASRAHSGRAREQYF
many	TRBV20-1	-	TRBJ2-7	TGCAGTGCTAGAGGCGGCGGGAAAACCTACGAGCAGTACTTC	CSARGGGKTYEQYF
-	TRBV11-2	-	TRBJ2-5	TGTGCCAGCAGCTTAGGTACCGGGACAGCTAGCGGGACCCAGTACTTC	CASSLGTGTASGTQYF
-	TRBV24-1	-	TRBJ1-1	TGTGCCACCAGTGAGGGAACTGGGGAAACTGAAGCTTTCTTT	CATSEGTGETEAFF
-	TRBV7-9	TRBD1	TRBJ1-2	TGTGCCAGCAGCGCCGCAACAGGGGGCGGTGGCTACACCTTC	CASSAATGGGGYTF
many	TRBV5-1	-	TRBJ2-2	TGCGCCAGCAGCTTAGGGGCGTGGAGCAACACCGGGGAGCTGTTTTTT	CASSLGAWSNTGELFF
-	TRBV7-3	-	TRBJ2-2	TGTGCCAGCAATGGCAGGAGGAACACCGGGGAGCTGTTTTTT	CASNGRRNTGELFF
-	TRBV7-3	-	TRBJ2-5	TGTGCCAGCAGCTCCCACCCCGGGGAGACCCAGTACTTC	CASSSHPGETQYF
-	TRBV29-1	TRBD1	TRBJ2-7	TGCAGCGTTCAGGGGGTCTACGAGCAGTACTTC	CSVQGVYEQYF
-	TRBV2	-	TRBJ1-2	TGTGCCAGCAGTGTTGACACTGGAGGTGGCTACACCTTC	CASSVDTGGGYTF
many	TRBV19	-	TRBJ2-7	TGTGCCAGTAGGGGGGACGTTGGCTACGAGCAGTACTTC	CASRGDVGYEQYF
-	TRBV19	TRBD1	TRBJ1-6	TGTGCCAGCGGTCACCGTGGGACAGGGGCTTCACCCCTCCACTTT	CASGHRGTGASPLHF
-	TRBV7-9	-	TRBJ2-7	TGTGCCAGCAGCCTAGGGGCCGCCGGGACTCCGTCGTACTTC	CASSLGAAGTPSYF
many	TRBV12-3/TRBV12-4	-	TRBJ1-1	TGTGCCAGCACCTGGCAGCCAAACACTGAAGCTTTCTTT	CASTWQPNTEAFF
many	TRBV20-1	-	TRBJ1-4	TGCAGTGCTAGAGGCGGAACAACTAATGAAAAACTGTTTTTT	CSARGGTTNEKLFF
many	TRBV15	TRBD1	TRBJ1-2	TGTGCCACCAGCAGAGCTGGGACAGGGAGAGAAGTATTTGGCTACACCTTC	CATSRAGTGREVFGYTF
-	TRBV5-6	TRBD2	TRBJ2-3	TGTGCCAGCAGTTTCGTCATAGCGGGAGCACTGGGAGATACGCAGTATTTT	CASSFVIAGALGDTQYF
many	TRBV28	-	TRBJ1-6	TGTGCCAGCAAAGAAGGCCCAGGGAAAATTCATTCACCCCTCCACTTT	CASKEGPGKIHSPLHF
-	TRBV10-3	-	TRBJ2-7	TGTGCCATCAGTGAGAACAATGGGTGGGAGCAGTACTTC	CAISENNGWEQYF
many	TRBV12-3/TRBV12-4	TRBD2	TRBJ2-3	TGTGCCAGCAGTCACGGGACTAGTGGTGATACGCAGTATTTT	CASSHGTSGDTQYF
many	TRBV5-5	-	TRBJ1-3	TGTGCCAGCAGCTTAGTTCTACCCGGGGGAACGTCTGGAAACACCATATATTTT	CASSLVLPGGTSGNTIYF
many	TRBV29-1	-	TRBJ1-3	TGCAGCGGGGGAGTTAGCTCTGGAAACACCATATATTTT	CSGGVSSGNTIYF
many	TRBV2	-	TRBJ2-7	TGTGCCAGCAGTGAACCACGCGAGGTTGCCTACGAGCAGTACTTC	CASSEPREVAYEQYF
-	TRBV20-1	-	TRBJ1-1	TGCAGTGAGATAGGGCAGGGGCAACGGGCTTTCTTT	CSEIGQGQRAFF
once	TRBV5-1	TRBD2	TRBJ2-5	TGCGCCAGCAGCTTGCGATTTGCTAGCGGGGTTCAAGAGACCCAGTACTTC	CASSLRFASGVQETQYF
many	TRBV10-2	-	TRBJ1-2	TGCGCCAGCAGTCCTCAGGGACTAACCTATGGCTACACCTTC	CASSPQGLTYGYTF
-	TRBV15	-	TRBJ1-5	TGTGCCACCAGCAGAGGCAACCAAGAGACCCAGCATTTT	CATSRGNQETQHF
few	TRBV5-1	-	TRBJ1-1	TGCGCCAGCAGCTTGACAGGGTTCACTGAAGCTTTCTTT	CASSLTGFTEAFF
-	TRBV13	-	TRBJ2-7	TGTGCCACCAGCAGCTCATCCCACTACGAGCAGTACTTC	CATSSSSHYEQYF
-	TRBV24-1	-	TRBJ1-1	TGTGCCAGCACTTTTCATTTGGGCACTGAAGCTTTCTTT	CASTFHLGTEAFF
-	TRBV7-2	TRBD1	TRBJ2-7	TGTGCCAGCAGCACCGGGACAGGCTCTACCTACGAGCAGTACTTC	CASSTGTGSTYEQYF
-	TRBV28	-	TRBJ1-4	TGTGCCAGCAGTATAGGGGGAACTAATGAAAAACTGTTTTTT	CASSIGGTNEKLFF
many	TRBV11-2	TRBD1	TRBJ2-7	TGTGCCAGCAGCTTGATGACAGGGGGTACCTACGAGCAGTACTTC	CASSLMTGGTYEQYF
many	TRBV6-1	-	TRBJ1-2	TGTGCCAGCAGTGGAGACAGGAACTATGGCTACACCTTC	CASSGDRNYGYTF
-	TRBV9	TRBD1	TRBJ1-2	TGTGCCAGCAGCAAAAGGGGACAGGGTACTAGCTATGGCTACACCTTC	CASSKRGQGTSYGYTF
-	TRBV3-1	-	TRBJ1-2	TGTGCCAGCAGCCAAGTCAATCCCTATGGCTACACCTTC	CASSQVNPYGYTF
many	TRBV7-2	-	TRBJ2-7	TGTGCCAGCAGCTTGGGCAGGGCACGATCCTACGAGCAGTACTTC	CASSLGRARSYEQYF
many	TRBV7-2	TRBD1	TRBJ1-5	TGTGCCAGCAGCTCCAGGGGACAGGGAAGTCAGCCCCAGCATTTT	CASSSRGQGSQPQHF